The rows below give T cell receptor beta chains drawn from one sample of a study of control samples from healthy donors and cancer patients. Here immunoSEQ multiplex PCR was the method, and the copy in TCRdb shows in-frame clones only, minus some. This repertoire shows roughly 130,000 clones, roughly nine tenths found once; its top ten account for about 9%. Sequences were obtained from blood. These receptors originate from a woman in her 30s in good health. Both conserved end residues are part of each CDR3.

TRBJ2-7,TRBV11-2,CASSLDPGSYEQYF
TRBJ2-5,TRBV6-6,CASSYPQRGQETQYF
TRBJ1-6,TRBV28,CASSLYRNSLHF
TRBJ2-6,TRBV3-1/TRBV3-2,CASTLFSGTGRVHSGANVLTF
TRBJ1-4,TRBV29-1,CSVRGNNEKLFF
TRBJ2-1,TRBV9,CASSVDLAGGREQFF
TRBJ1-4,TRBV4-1,CASRQGFLATNEKLFF
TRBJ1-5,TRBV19,CASKQDPLYSNQPQHF
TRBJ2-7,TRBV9,CASSGGLQSYEQYF
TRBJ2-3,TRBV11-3,CASSLGSATDTQYF
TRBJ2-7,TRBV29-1,CSVIQRYEQYF
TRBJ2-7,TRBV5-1,CASSPGTGDDEQYF
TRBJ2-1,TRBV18,CASSPTGGRGNEQFF
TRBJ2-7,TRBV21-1,CASSKATGAGEQYF
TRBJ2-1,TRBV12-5,CASGLVLAQFF
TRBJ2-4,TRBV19,CASTPRWETKNIQYF
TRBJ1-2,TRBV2,CASSQWRVEGYTF
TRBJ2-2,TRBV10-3,CAISDPGLAATGELFF
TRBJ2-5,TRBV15,CATSSSRGTQYF
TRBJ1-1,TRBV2,CASTANLITGLGTEAFF
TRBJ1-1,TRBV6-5,CASSYSRVSTEAFF
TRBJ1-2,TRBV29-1,CSVGGQGQANYGYTF